The source of this TCR beta chain is a study of T cell responses to AZD1222 COVID-19 vaccine. Libraries were prepared by immunoSEQ multiplex PCR; TCRdb keeps only in-frame clonotypes and omits some of them. The sample includes roughly 80,000 clones, 70% to 90% of them seen just once. The sample in question was peripheral blood, obtained on day 0 of AZD1222 vaccination. This sequence originates from an adult in good health.

The DNA of the CDR3 is TGTGCCAGCTCACCGATGGACGGTCCGGGTAAGACCCAGTACTTC. Amino acids: CASSPMDGPGKTQYF. The chain recombines TRBV18 with TRBJ2-5; the D is unclear. CDR1 is KGHSH, CDR2 LQKENI, per germline. This CDR3 contains 15 residues. V was pared by 3 bases and J by 6 bases, with 17 bases between. The variable domain in full, with the rest retrieved from reference TRBV18 and TRBJ2-5, is NAGVMQNPRHLVRRRGQEARLRCSPMKGHSHVYWYRQLPEEGLKFMVYLQKENIIDESGMPKERFSAEFPKEGPSILRIQQVVRGDSAAYFCASSPMDGPGKTQYFGPGTRLLVL.